This TCR beta chain is from a study of blood T cells in healthy people across ages. Points from the study as a whole: Long-lived donors had more naive CD4+ cells and higher diversity than aged donors.

With a J-beta primer mix and a sample-barcoded 5' primer, a second PCR ran about 7 to 12 cycles. Each of the samples gave a minimum of 3 million paired-end reads that contained CDR3. TCRdb reprocessed the 5' RACE reads with MiXCR, giving one entry per CDR3 protein. Among 1.5 million to 2 million distinct CDR3 sequences, approximately 28% were seen once, and the ten largest hold roughly 8.2%. The CDR3 is made up of 16 amino acids. The V gene's germline CDR1 is ENHRY and CDR2 SYGVKD. Trimming removed 2 bases at V and 7 bases at J, with 18 bases between. Each donor was a healthy Caucasian individual from Russia, aged roughly 6 to 90. Each sample provided at least 6 micrograms of extracted total RNA. A few counts support this clonotype. Its antigen is not identified.

This TCR was sampled from a woman younger than 45 in good health. The chain links TRBV10-3 to TRBJ2-1; D may correspond to TRBD1 or TRBD2 (6 bases each). Sequencing used blood. DNA of the CDR3: TGTGCCATCAGTGAGGGTGCCGGCCAGGGGAGGAATGAGCAGTTCTTC. It encodes CAISEGAGQGRNEQFF.